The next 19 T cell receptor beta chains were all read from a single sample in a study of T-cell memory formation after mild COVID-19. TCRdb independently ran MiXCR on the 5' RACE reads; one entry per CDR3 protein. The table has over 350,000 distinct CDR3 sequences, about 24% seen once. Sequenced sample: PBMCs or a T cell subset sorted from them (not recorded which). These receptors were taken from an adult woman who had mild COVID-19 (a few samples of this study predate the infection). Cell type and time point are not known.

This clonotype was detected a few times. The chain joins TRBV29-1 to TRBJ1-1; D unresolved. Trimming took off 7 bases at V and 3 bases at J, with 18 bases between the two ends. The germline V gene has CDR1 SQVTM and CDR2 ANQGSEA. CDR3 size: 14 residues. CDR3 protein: CSAPVAGGDTEAFF. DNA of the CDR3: TGCAGCGCTCCGGTGGCGGGTGGTGACACTGAAGCTTTCTTT.

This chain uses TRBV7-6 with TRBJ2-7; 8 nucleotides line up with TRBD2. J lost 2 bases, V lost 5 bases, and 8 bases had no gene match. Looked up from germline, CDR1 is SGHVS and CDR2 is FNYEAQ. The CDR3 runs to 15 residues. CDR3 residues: CASSPGLEGTYEQYF. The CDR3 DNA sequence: TGTGCCAGCAGCCCGGGACTAGAGGGAACCTACGAGCAGTACTTC.

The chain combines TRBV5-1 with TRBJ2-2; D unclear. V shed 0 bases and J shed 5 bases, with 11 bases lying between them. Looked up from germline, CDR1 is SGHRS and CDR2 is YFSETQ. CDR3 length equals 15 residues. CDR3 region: CASSLDGFGTGELFF. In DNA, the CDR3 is TGCGCCAGCAGCTTGGACGGGTTTGGGACCGGGGAGCTGTTTTTT. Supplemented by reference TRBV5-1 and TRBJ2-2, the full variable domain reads KAGVTQTPRYLIKTRGQQVTLSCSPISGHRSVSWYQQTPGQGLQFLFEYFSETQRNKGNFPGRFSGRQFSNSRSEMNVSTLELGDSALYLCASSLDGFGTGELFFGEGSRLTVL.

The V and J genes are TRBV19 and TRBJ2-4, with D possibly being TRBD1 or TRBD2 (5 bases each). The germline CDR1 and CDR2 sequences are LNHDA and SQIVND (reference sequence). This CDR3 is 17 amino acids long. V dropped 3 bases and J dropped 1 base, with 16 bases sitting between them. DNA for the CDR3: TGTGCCAGTAGTATGTCCCGGGGCTACGGGGCCAAAAACATTCAGTACTTC. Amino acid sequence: CASSMSRGYGAKNIQYF.

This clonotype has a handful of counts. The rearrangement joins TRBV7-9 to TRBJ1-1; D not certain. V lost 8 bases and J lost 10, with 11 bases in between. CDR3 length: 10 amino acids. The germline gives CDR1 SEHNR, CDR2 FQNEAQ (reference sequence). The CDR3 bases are TGTGCCAGCCGGGAATTTGGAGCTTTCTTT. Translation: CASREFGAFF.

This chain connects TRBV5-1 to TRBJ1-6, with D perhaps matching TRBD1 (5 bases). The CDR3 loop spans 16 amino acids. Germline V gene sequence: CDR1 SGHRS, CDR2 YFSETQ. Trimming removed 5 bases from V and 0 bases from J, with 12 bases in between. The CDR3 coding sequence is TGCGCCAGCAGAGGGGAAGAGGGCTCCTATAATTCACCCCTCCACTTT. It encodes CASRGEEGSYNSPLHF.

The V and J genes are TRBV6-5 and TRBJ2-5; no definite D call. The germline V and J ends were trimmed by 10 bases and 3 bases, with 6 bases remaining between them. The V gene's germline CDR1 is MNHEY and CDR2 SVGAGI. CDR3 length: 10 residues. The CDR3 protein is CATIKETQYF. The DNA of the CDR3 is TGTGCCACTATAAAAGAGACCCAGTACTTC.

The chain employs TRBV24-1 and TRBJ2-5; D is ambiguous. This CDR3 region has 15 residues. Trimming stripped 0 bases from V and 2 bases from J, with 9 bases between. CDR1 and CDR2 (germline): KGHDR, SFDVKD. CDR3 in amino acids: CATSDLYTEQETQYF. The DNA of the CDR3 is TGTGCCACCAGTGATTTGTACACCGAACAAGAGACCCAGTACTTC.

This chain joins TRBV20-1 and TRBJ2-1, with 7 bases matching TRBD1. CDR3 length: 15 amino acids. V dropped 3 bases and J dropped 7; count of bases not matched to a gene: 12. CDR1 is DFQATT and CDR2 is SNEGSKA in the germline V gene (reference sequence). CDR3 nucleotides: TGCAGTGCTAGGGTAGGGGGCAGAGGTGGAAATGAGCAGTTCTTC. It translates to CSARVGGRGGNEQFF.

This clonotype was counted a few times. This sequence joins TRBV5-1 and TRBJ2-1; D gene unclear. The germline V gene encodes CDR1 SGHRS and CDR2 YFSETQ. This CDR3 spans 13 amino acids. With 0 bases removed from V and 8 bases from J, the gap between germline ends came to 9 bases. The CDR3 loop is CASSLASADEQFF. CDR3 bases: TGCGCCAGCAGCTTGGCATCAGCAGATGAGCAGTTCTTC.

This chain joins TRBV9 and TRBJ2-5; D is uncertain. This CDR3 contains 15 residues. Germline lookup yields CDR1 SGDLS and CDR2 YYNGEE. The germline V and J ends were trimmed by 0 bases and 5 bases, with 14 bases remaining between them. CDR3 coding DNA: TGTGCCAGCAGCGTAGGGGCGAAGGGTTTGGAGACCCAGTACTTC. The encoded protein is CASSVGAKGLETQYF.

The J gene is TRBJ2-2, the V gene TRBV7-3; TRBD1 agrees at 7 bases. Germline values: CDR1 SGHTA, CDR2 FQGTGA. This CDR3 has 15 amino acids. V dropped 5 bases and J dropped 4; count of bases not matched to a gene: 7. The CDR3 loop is CASSPTTGFTGELFF. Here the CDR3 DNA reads TGTGCCAGCAGCCCCACGACAGGGTTCACCGGGGAGCTGTTTTTT.

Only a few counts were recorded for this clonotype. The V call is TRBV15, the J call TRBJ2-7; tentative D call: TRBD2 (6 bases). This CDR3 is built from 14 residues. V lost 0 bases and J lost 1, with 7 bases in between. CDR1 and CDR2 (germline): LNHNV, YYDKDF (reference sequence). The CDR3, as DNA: TGTGCCACCAGCAGAGAAGGAGGGTCCTACGAGCAGTACTTC. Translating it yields CATSREGGSYEQYF. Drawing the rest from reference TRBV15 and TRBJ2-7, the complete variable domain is DAMVIQNPRYQVTQFGKPVTLSCSQTLNHNVMYWYQQKSSQAPKLLFHYYDKDFNNEADTPDNFQSRRPNTSFCFLDIRSPGLGDTAMYLCATSREGGSYEQYFGPGTRLTVT.

CDR3 coding DNA: TGTGCCAGCAGCCTCAACAGCGGGTGGAGCTCCTACGAGCAGTACTTC. It is translated as CASSLNSGWSSYEQYF. The chain combines TRBV7-2 with TRBJ2-7; maybe TRBD2 (6 bases). The CDR3 is 16 residues long. Trimming left V 5 bases short and J 0 bases short, with 17 bases between. CDR1 is SGHTA and CDR2 is FQGNSA in the germline V gene. Full variable domain (remainder filled in from reference TRBV7-2 and TRBJ2-7): GAGVSQSPSNKVTEKGKDVELRCDPISGHTALYWYRQSLGQGLEFLIYFQGNSAPDKSGLPSDRFSAERTGGSVSTLTIQRTQQEDSAVYLCASSLNSGWSSYEQYFGPGTRLTVT.

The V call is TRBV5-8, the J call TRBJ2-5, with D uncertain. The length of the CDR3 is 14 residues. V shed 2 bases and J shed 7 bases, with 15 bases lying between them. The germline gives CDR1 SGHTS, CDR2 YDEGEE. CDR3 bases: TGTGCCAGCAGCTTCGTCCCCCCGCTGGGGACCCAGTACTTC. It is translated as CASSFVPPLGTQYF.

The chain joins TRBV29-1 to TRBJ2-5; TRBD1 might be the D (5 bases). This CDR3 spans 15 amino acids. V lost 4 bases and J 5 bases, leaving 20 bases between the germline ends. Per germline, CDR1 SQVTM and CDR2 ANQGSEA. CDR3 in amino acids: CSVGDRALGQETQYF. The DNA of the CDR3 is TGCAGCGTTGGAGACCGGGCCCTGGGGCAGGAGACCCAGTACTTC.

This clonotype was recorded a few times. The CDR3 bases are TGTGCCACCAGTGACCAAAGGGGGGGTGGAAACATTCAGTACTTC. Protein: CATSDQRGGGNIQYF. This chain links TRBV24-1 with TRBJ2-4; tentatively, D is TRBD2 (7 bases). Germline values: CDR1 KGHDR, CDR2 SFDVKD. This CDR3 contains 15 residues. The V end lost 4 bases, the J end lost 6 bases, and 15 bases lay between the germline ends.

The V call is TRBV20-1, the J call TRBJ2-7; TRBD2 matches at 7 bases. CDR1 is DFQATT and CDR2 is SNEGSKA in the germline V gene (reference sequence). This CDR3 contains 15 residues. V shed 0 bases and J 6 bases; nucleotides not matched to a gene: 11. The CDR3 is CSARDGGSILSEQYF. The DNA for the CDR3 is TGCAGTGCTAGAGATGGCGGGAGTATACTCAGCGAGCAGTACTTC.

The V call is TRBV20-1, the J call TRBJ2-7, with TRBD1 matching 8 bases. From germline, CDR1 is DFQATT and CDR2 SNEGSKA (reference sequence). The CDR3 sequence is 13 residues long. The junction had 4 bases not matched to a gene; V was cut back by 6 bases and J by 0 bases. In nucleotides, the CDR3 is TGCAGTGCAAGGACAGGGCTCTCCTACGAGCAGTACTTC. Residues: CSARTGLSYEQYF.